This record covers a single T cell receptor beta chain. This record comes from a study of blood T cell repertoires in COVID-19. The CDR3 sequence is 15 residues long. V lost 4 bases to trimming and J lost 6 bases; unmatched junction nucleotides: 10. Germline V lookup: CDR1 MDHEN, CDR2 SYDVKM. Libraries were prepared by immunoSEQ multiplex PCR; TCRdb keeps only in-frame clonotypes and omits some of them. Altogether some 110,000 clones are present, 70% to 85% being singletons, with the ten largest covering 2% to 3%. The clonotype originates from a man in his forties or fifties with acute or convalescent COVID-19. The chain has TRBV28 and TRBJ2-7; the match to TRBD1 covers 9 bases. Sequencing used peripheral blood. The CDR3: CASSSNRGRTSEQYF. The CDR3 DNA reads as TGTGCCAGCAGTTCTAACAGGGGGCGCACGTCCGAGCAGTACTTC.